This T cell receptor beta chain was documented in a study of T cell repertoires in cytomegalovirus infection. As for the study in general: Use of recently identified HLA-C-restricted and well-studied HLA-B-restricted CMV epitopes was part of the study. Both CMV infection and a matching HLA type were indicated by public TCR beta signatures.

TCRdb independently ran MiXCR on the reads; one entry per CDR3 protein. This table has approximately 600,000 distinct CDR3 sequences, almost 40% appearing once. Whole-study findings and limits: Identification of carriers of CMV plus the relevant HLA was performed using cumulative public TCR beta family frequency. HLA-C-restricted TCR beta clonotypes specific for CMV led the ex vivo response.

For this clonotype: What it binds is unknown.

The specimen comprised cultured PBMCs, sampled from culture after CMV antigen stimulation. The source is a human donor in good health (CMV status not recorded). Some clones in this sample may be carry-over from other donors' samples.

The CDR3 spells CASSYGVRGNSPLHF. For the CDR3, the DNA is TGTGCCAGCAGTTACGGAGTAAGGGGTAATTCACCCCTCCACTTT. V gene TRBV6-2 or TRBV6-3 combines with J gene TRBJ1-6, with TRBD1 as a possible D gene (5 bases). Germline values: CDR1 MNHEY, CDR2 SVGEGT. CDR3 size: 15 residues. Between the trimmed V and J ends, which lost 2 bases and 6 bases, there was a span of 11 bases.